This T cell receptor (beta chain) was recovered during a study of cytomegalovirus exposure and HLA in healthy donors. The PCR was carried out with 60 Vbeta primers and 13 Jbeta primers. The repertoire was sequenced with immunoSEQ multiplex PCR; TCRdb's copy has only in-frame clones and lacks some. In the table there are 150,000 or so clones, approximately 80% of which are singletons. General observations from the study: In a later analysis, V- and J-gene trimming of beta chains associated with a DCLRE1C missense variant, replicated independently. Later work found that TCR association rates differed between HLA loci; DRB1 had the most and HLA-C the fewest. HLA alleles were associated with roughly 17,000 TCR beta sequences in a later analysis at 0.05 false discovery rate.

Concerning this clone: What it recognizes is unknown.

The study sampled nominally healthy donors, though unrecorded immune exposures were likely. V lost 7 bases, J lost 1 base, and 3 bases stayed unmatched. CDR1 and CDR2 from the germline V gene are SGHRS and YFSETQ. This CDR3 contains 14 residues. Sequencing input: PBMCs. This TCR was recovered from a man between 40 and 49 years old in good health and CMV-seropositive. J is TRBJ2-3 and V is TRBV5-1; TRBD2 matches at 10 bases. CDR3 nucleotide sequence: TGCGCCAGCGAGAGCGGGGGGGGCACAGATACGCAGTATTTT. Translating it yields CASESGGGTDTQYF.